This T cell receptor (beta chain) appears in the sequencing data of a study of blood T cell repertoires in COVID-19. Across the study: Acute-phase and convalescent COVID-19 samples originated in the United States, Italy and Spain. The analysed material was cDNA or gDNA that came from T cells, B-cell-depleted T cells, or PBMCs.

Study processing details: Estimates of nucleated cell counts were drawn from the amplification of reference gene primers. Clones were read by immunoSEQ multiplex PCR, and TCRdb kept only the in-frame ones, dropping some. The D gene and trimming were derived from the DNA, and the V and J assignments and clone size from that table. The sample holds about 120,000 clones, approximately 90% seen once. The CDR3 loop spans 16 amino acids. Between the trimmed V and J ends, which lost 0 bases and 0 bases, there was a span of 8 bases. CDR1 is LGHDT, CDR2 YNNKEL, per germline (reference sequence). Input material: peripheral blood. The chain employs TRBV3-1 (or the pseudogene TRBV3-2) and TRBJ1-4; D remains ambiguous. The TCR originated in a human donor with acute or convalescent COVID-19. The donor label of this sample is uncertain. The CDR3, as DNA: TGTGCCAGCAGCCAAGATCCCCCCACAACTAATGAAAAACTGTTTTTT. Encoded protein: CASSQDPPTTNEKLFF.